This TCR beta chain originates from a study of blood T cell repertoires in COVID-19. Germline CDR1 reads SEHNR; CDR2 reads FQNEAQ (reference sequence). The CDR3 sequence is 13 residues long. Comment on this clone: Germline is not matched at one junction end, which may reflect a read error. Other DNA sequences in the same sample also yield this CDR3.

Profiled with immunoSEQ multiplex PCR; TCRdb holds only in-frame clones, not every one. The sample includes roughly 290,000 clones, over 75% of them seen just once. This TCR derives from a man younger than 40 who had recovered from COVID-19. The material sequenced was PBMCs or T cells enriched from blood (not recorded which). V gene TRBV7-9 combines with J gene TRBJ1-6, with D hard to call. CDR3: CASSFLPNSALHF. In DNA, the CDR3 is TGTGCCAGTAGCTTCCTGCCCAATTCGGCCCTCCACTTT.